This T cell receptor beta chain was captured by sequencing in a study of blood T cell repertoires in COVID-19. Study overall: Some COVID-19 samples were acute and others convalescent; all came from the United States, Italy and Spain.

Some clones are missing from TCRdb's copy, which holds only in-frame ones; the method was immunoSEQ multiplex PCR. The sample lists 250,000 to 300,000 clones, approximately 91% occurring once. This CDR3 region has 18 residues. The germline V gene encodes CDR1 SGHVS and CDR2 FQNEAQ. The V gene end was trimmed by 1 base and the J gene end by 0 bases; junction bases not matched to a gene: 8. The chain couples TRBV7-8 to TRBJ2-3; 9 positions agree with TRBD2. The sequenced sample was PBMCs or T cells enriched from blood (not recorded which). This TCR came from a woman in her thirties or forties with acute COVID-19. CDR3 residues: CASSLGVAGAFSTDTQYF. CDR3 in DNA: TGTGCCAGCAGCTTAGGGGTAGCGGGGGCTTTTAGCACAGATACGCAGTATTTT.